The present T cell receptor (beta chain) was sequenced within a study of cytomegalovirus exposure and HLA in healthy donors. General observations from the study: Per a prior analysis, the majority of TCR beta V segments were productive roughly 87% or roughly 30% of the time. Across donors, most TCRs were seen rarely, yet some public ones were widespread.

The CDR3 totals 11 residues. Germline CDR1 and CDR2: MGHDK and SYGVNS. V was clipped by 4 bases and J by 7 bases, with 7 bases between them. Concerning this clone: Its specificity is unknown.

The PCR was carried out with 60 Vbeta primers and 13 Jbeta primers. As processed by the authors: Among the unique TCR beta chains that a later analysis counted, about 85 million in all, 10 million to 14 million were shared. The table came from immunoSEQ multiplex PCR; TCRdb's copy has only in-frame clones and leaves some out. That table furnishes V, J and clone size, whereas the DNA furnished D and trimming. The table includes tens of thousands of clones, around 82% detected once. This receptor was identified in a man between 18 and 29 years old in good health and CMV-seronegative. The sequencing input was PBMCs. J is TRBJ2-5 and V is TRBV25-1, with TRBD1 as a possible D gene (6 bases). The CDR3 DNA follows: TGTGCCAGCAGTGGAGGGGGGACCCAGTACTTC. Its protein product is CASSGGGTQYF. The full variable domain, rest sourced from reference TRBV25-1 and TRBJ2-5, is EADIYQTPRYLVIGTGKKITLECSQTMGHDKMYWYQQDPGMELHLIHYSYGVNSTEKGDLSSESTVSRIRTEHFPLTLESARPSHTSQYLCASSGGGTQYFGPGTRLLVL.